A selection of T cell receptor beta chains follows, all from one sample in a study of T cells expressing NK-cell markers. For each CDR3 protein, TCRdb gives one entry from its re-call of the 5' RACE reads, without DNA. The table lists about 460,000 distinct CDR3 sequences. Specimen: blood T cells: a sorted CD56 or NKG2C T cell subset, CD4+ or CD8+ T cells, or bulk PBMC T cells (not recorded which). The receptor set was obtained from a woman aged 50 to 60 in good health. Each CDR3 is given with its conserved first and last residue.

j_call | v_call | cdr3_aa
TRBJ2-7 | TRBV7-8 | CASSLPRGEYEQYF
TRBJ1-3 | TRBV14 | CASRLHGGNTIYF
TRBJ2-7 | TRBV20-1 | CSAKSAGQSSYEQYF
TRBJ2-1 | TRBV12-3/TRBV12-4 | CASSLFGLALYNEQFF
TRBJ2-1 | TRBV28 | CASSLGRLNNEQFF
TRBJ2-1 | TRBV29-1 | CSVSGTPSYNEQFF
TRBJ1-4 | TRBV29-1 | CSVRQTTGLNEKLFF
TRBJ2-7 | TRBV2 | CASSEGDLRGPPYEQYF
TRBJ2-5 | TRBV9 | CASSPALAGRGETQYF
TRBJ1-3 | TRBV3-1 | CASSQGGTHGNTIYF
TRBJ1-1 | TRBV29-1 | CSVRTGPNTEAFF
TRBJ2-1 | TRBV12-3/TRBV12-4 | CASSFKAGGREQFF
TRBJ2-2 | TRBV5-1 | CASSYLKNRGLLNTGELFF
TRBJ1-2 | TRBV12-3/TRBV12-4 | CASTTTGEAGYTF
TRBJ2-1 | TRBV7-8 | CASSLSRGRRNEQFF
TRBJ1-3 | TRBV10-3 | CAITATASGNTIYF
TRBJ2-3 | TRBV6-1 | CASSEEIGRTDTQYF
TRBJ2-6 | TRBV3-1 | CASSQVHGLNVLTF
TRBJ2-7 | TRBV7-2 | CASSLDISSYEQYF
TRBJ2-1 | TRBV4-1 | CASSQGRQAGSSYNEQFF
TRBJ2-1 | TRBV11-3 | CASTTGSGVNEQFF
TRBJ2-1 | TRBV29-1 | CSVPPGLGNEQFF
TRBJ1-1 | TRBV19 | CATGSELNTEAFF
TRBJ2-1 | TRBV29-1 | CSVGARVGLDNEQFF
TRBJ2-1 | TRBV27 | CASQTGANEQFF
TRBJ1-2 | TRBV24-1 | CATSDPTRGYTF